This TCR beta chain was recorded in a study of T cell repertoires in cytomegalovirus infection. Study as a whole: Evidence of both CMV infection and a matching HLA type came from public TCR beta signatures.

TCRdb called the reads again in MiXCR, with one record for every CDR3 protein. This table holds about half a million distinct CDR3 sequences, 30% to 40% found once. At least ten counts were recorded for this clonotype. Its target is not known. Whole-study results and caveats: HLA-C-restricted CMV-specific TCR beta clonotypes were dominant in the ex vivo response.

V lost 4 bases, J lost 8 bases, and 16 bases lay in between. There are 14 residues in the CDR3. CDR1 and CDR2 (germline): SGHDT, YYEEEE. Source: cultured PBMCs, taken from culture after CMV antigen stimulation. The genes are TRBV5-6 and TRBJ2-1; no firm D call. The clonotype was recovered from a human donor in good health (CMV status not recorded). Some clones in this sample may be carry-over from other donors' samples. The CDR3 sequence: CASSRVGSPDEQFF. The CDR3, as DNA: TGTGCCAGCAGCCGAGTTGGTAGTCCGGATGAGCAGTTCTTC.